A selection of T cell receptor beta chains follows, all from one sample in a study of T cells in Graves' hyperthyroidism and ophthalmopathy. TCRdb itself ran the multiplex PCR reads through MiXCR, one entry per CDR3 protein. The data contain about 400,000 distinct CDR3 sequences, around 16% of them singletons. The sequenced sample was blood. Receptors originate from a woman aged 18 to 35 with Graves' hyperthyroidism that later progressed to Graves' ophthalmopathy. CDR3s include the opening cysteine and the closing phenylalanine or tryptophan. Each record gives: J gene, clone size, D gene, CDR3 length, V gene, CDR3 DNA, CDR3 protein. A D gene is named only where the DNA matches it firmly. Expanded clones get a size class; other rows say once, few or many, or leave the size out.

TRBJ2-1 | many | . | 17 | TRBV20-1 | TGCAGTGCTAGAGATCGAGGGGGCGGGAGCTCCTACAATGAGCAGTTCTTC | CSARDRGGGSSYNEQFF
TRBJ1-1 | . | . | 12 | TRBV20-1 | TGCAGTGCGGGCAGGGGGAACACTGAAGCTTTCTTT | CSAGRGNTEAFF
TRBJ2-1 | many | . | 12 | TRBV12-3/TRBV12-4 | TGTGCCAGCAGCGTTGGAGAGGCTGAGCAGTTCTTC | CASSVGEAEQFF
TRBJ2-3 | many | TRBD2 | 18 | TRBV28 | TGTGCCAGCAGTCATTCGGGACTAGCGGGCCTTCCAACAGATACGCAGTATTTT | CASSHSGLAGLPTDTQYF
TRBJ2-1 | once | . | 14 | TRBV7-6 | TGTGCCAGAAGCCTAATGGGACAATACAATGAGCAGTTCTTC | CARSLMGQYNEQFF
TRBJ1-6 | few | . | 17 | TRBV9 | TGTGCCAGCAGCGTCATGGCGGGGGCCAGCCGGGATTCACCCCTCCACTTT | CASSVMAGASRDSPLHF
TRBJ1-1 | many | . | 16 | TRBV18 | TGTGCCAGCTCACCGAGTTTTATCGGGGGGCCCACTGAAGCTTTCTTT | CASSPSFIGGPTEAFF
TRBJ2-1 | . | TRBD2 | 17 | TRBV6-1 | TGTGCCAGCAGAAGTTCGCGGCTAGCGGGAGGGTACAATGAGCAGTTCTTC | CASRSSRLAGGYNEQFF
TRBJ2-1 | many | . | 17 | TRBV5-1 | TGCGCCAGCAGCTTGGGCGGGACCGAATCCTCCTACAATGAGCAGTTCTTC | CASSLGGTESSYNEQFF
TRBJ2-1 | many | TRBD1 | 14 | TRBV6-1 | TGTGCCAGCAGTCCCGGACAGGGGCGAAATGAGCAGTTCTTC | CASSPGQGRNEQFF
TRBJ2-7 | few | . | 13 | TRBV3-1 | TGTGCCAGCAGCCGATTCACGGGGGCCGAGCAGTACTTC | CASSRFTGAEQYF
TRBJ2-5 | . | TRBD1 | 15 | TRBV5-1 | TGCGCCAGCAGCCTGACCAGGGGGCCGGAAGAGACCCAGTACTTC | CASSLTRGPEETQYF
TRBJ2-1 | many | TRBD1 | 13 | TRBV27 | TGTGCCAGCAGTGGGATACAGGGGAATGAGCAGTTCTTC | CASSGIQGNEQFF
TRBJ2-6 | many | . | 15 | TRBV28 | TGTGCCAGCAGTTTCGACGGATCTGGGGCCAACGTCCTGACTTTC | CASSFDGSGANVLTF
TRBJ2-1 | many | TRBD2 | 16 | TRBV3-1 | TGTGCCAGCAGCCAAGGGACTAGCGGGGCTAACAATGAGCAGTTCTTC | CASSQGTSGANNEQFF
TRBJ1-1 | many | TRBD1 | 16 | TRBV7-9 | TGTGCCAGCAGCTCTTCGACAGGGGTTAGCGGAACTGAAGCTTTCTTT | CASSSSTGVSGTEAFF
TRBJ1-6 | . | TRBD1 | 18 | TRBV2 | TGTGCCAGCAGTGAAGCCTACAGGGGGAGCTCCTATAATTCACCCCTCCACTTT | CASSEAYRGSSYNSPLHF